This TCR beta chain was sequenced during a study of cytomegalovirus exposure and HLA in healthy donors. CDR3 length equals 16 residues. Germline values: CDR1 SGHTA, CDR2 FQGTGA. V dropped 6 bases and J dropped 8 bases, with 22 bases sitting between them. The PCR employed 60 Vbeta primers together with 13 Jbeta primers. Measured with immunoSEQ multiplex PCR; TCRdb has only the in-frame clones, and not every one. Of hundreds of thousands of clones listed, about 89% were seen once; the top ten hold less than 1.2%. This clonotype was sampled from a young woman in good health and CMV-seronegative. Material for sequencing was PBMCs. This rearrangement joins TRBV7-3 to TRBJ1-4, with D possibly being TRBD1 (6 bases). CDR3 DNA: TGTGCCAGCAGGCTACTTACTGGGGGGGCGGGAGAAAAACTGTTTTTT. Translated, it gives CASRLLTGGAGEKLFF.